The rows below give T cell receptor beta chains drawn from one sample of a study of cytomegalovirus exposure and HLA in healthy donors. Generated by immunoSEQ multiplex PCR, the TCRdb table keeps only in-frame clones and is missing some. The table includes over 200,000 clones, around four fifths detected once. The sample comprised PBMCs. The receptor set was obtained from a woman aged 40-49 years in good health and CMV-seronegative. CDR3s include the opening cysteine and the closing phenylalanine or tryptophan. The order of the fields is D gene, V gene, J gene, clone size, CDR3 protein, CDR3 DNA. The D gene is left open where the match is weak. Expanded clones get a size class; other rows say once, few or many, or leave the size out.

>.|TRBV4-1|TRBJ1-4|.
CASSHITRGGNEKLFF
TGCGCCAGCAGCCACATTACCCGAGGGGGTAATGAAAAACTGTTTTTT
>TRBD1|TRBV7-2|TRBJ2-7|.
CASSLRTGVGYEQYF
TGTGCCAGCAGCTTAAGGACAGGGGTTGGCTACGAGCAGTACTTC
>.|TRBV7-9|TRBJ1-1|few
CASSPETGFTEAFF
TGTGCCAGCAGCCCCGAAACAGGGTTTACTGAAGCTTTCTTT
>.|TRBV15|TRBJ2-3|.
CATSREQGRGDTQYF
TGTGCCACCAGCAGAGAACAGGGTCGGGGAGATACGCAGTATTTT
>TRBD1|TRBV7-2|TRBJ2-5|.
CASSSMRGQGETQYF
TGTGCCAGCAGCTCAATGAGGGGGCAGGGAGAGACCCAGTACTTC
>.|TRBV7-9|TRBJ2-7|.
CASSLTGGGEQYF
TGTGCCAGCAGCCTAACGGGGGGCGGCGAGCAGTACTTC
>TRBD1|TRBV19|TRBJ1-5|.
CASQDRGLSKTQHF
TGTGCCAGTCAGGACAGGGGGCTTAGTAAGACCCAGCATTTT
>TRBD1|TRBV6-1|TRBJ2-1|.
CASSGDRGFSNEQFF
TGTGCCAGCAGTGGGGACAGGGGGTTTAGCAATGAGCAGTTCTTC
>TRBD1|TRBV18|TRBJ1-2|.
CASSPQTGASNYGYTF
TGTGCCAGCTCCCCACAGACAGGGGCTTCTAACTATGGCTACACCTTC
>.|TRBV20-1|TRBJ1-2|.
CSARVRGGYTF
TGCAGTGCCAGGGTCCGGGGGGGCTACACCTTC
>.|TRBV27|TRBJ1-6|.
CASSLAGLNSPLHF
TGTGCCAGCAGTTTAGCGGGCCTTAATTCACCCCTCCACTTT
>.|TRBV11-3|TRBJ2-1|.
CASSLEGTQTYNEQFF
TGTGCCAGCAGCTTAGAGGGGACACAAACCTACAATGAGCAGTTCTTC
>.|TRBV7-8|TRBJ1-2|.
CASSLQGTHPRGYTF
TGTGCCAGCAGCTTACAGGGAACACACCCCAGGGGCTACACCTTC
>TRBD2|TRBV27|TRBJ2-7|.
CAIGRGFYEQYF
TGTGCCATAGGGCGGGGGTTCTACGAGCAGTACTTC
>.|TRBV4-2|TRBJ1-1|.
CASSVGGFMNTEAFF
TGTGCCAGCAGCGTCGGGGGGTTCATGAACACTGAAGCTTTCTTT
>.|TRBV21-1|TRBJ2-1|.
CASSSDRGRCNEQFF
TGTGCCAGCAGCAGCGACAGGGGGCGATGCAATGAGCAGTTCTTC
>.|TRBV7-2|TRBJ1-2|.
CASSRDIYGYTF
TGTGCCAGCAGCCGGGACATCTATGGCTACACCTTC
>TRBD2|TRBV5-1|TRBJ2-1|.
CASIPSGGYNEQFF
TGCGCCAGCATCCCTAGCGGGGGCTACAATGAGCAGTTCTTC
>TRBD1|TRBV2|TRBJ2-7|.
CASRPTGALYEQYF
TGTGCCAGCAGACCTACAGGGGCGCTCTACGAGCAGTACTTC
>TRBD1|TRBV9|TRBJ1-4|few
CASSTGVFGEKLFF
TGTGCCAGCAGCACAGGGGTTTTTGGTGAAAAACTGTTTTTT
>.|TRBV27|TRBJ2-7|.
CASSPLSRDILGEQYF
TGTGCCAGCAGTCCCTTGAGCAGGGACATCCTAGGGGAGCAGTACTTC
>.|TRBV29-1|TRBJ2-2|.
CSVVEGAGELFF
TGCAGCGTTGTAGAGGGCGCCGGGGAGCTGTTTTTT
>.|TRBV2|TRBJ1-2|.
CASINGYTF
TGTGCCAGCATAAATGGCTACACCTTC
>.|TRBV5-8|TRBJ1-4|.
CASSSGERANEKLFF
TGTGCCAGCAGTTCAGGGGAGAGAGCTAATGAAAAACTGTTTTTT
>TRBD2|TRBV6-1|TRBJ2-1|few
CASSELAGGSYNEQFF
TGTGCCAGCAGTGAACTAGCGGGGGGATCGTACAATGAGCAGTTCTTC
>TRBD1|TRBV28|TRBJ1-2|.
CASSLLPGTANYGYTF
TGTGCCAGCAGTTTATTACCCGGGACAGCCAACTATGGCTACACCTTC
>TRBD2|TRBV27|TRBJ2-2|.
CASRGAGGGSRELFF
TGTGCCAGCAGGGGGGCAGGCGGGGGGTCCCGGGAGCTGTTTTTT
>.|TRBV30|TRBJ2-3|.
CAWSGGTGTDTQYF
TGTGCCTGGAGTGGGGGGACTGGCACAGATACGCAGTATTTT
>.|TRBV5-1|TRBJ2-3|.
CASSLIPGEAQYF
TGCGCCAGCAGCTTGATACCCGGGGAGGCGCAGTATTTT
>.|TRBV7-2|TRBJ1-2|once
CASSLDAPGVYGYTF
TGTGCCAGCAGCTTAGACGCCCCCGGGGTGTATGGCTACACCTTC
>TRBD1|TRBV15|TRBJ1-6|.
CATSGTGGSSPLHF
TGTGCCACCAGTGGGACAGGGGGCAGTTCACCCCTCCACTTT
>.|TRBV18|TRBJ1-2|.
CASSPRVTGDGYTF
TGTGCCAGCTCACCACGGGTGACAGGAGATGGCTACACCTTC
>TRBD1|TRBV9|TRBJ2-5|.
CASSDRGRETQYF
TGTGCCAGCAGCGACAGGGGGCGAGAGACCCAGTACTTC
>.|TRBV18|TRBJ2-7|.
CASQAGEHEQYF
TGTGCCAGCCAGGCAGGGGAACACGAGCAGTACTTC
>TRBD2|TRBV9|TRBJ2-7|.
CASSVHSGGSYEQYF
TGTGCCAGCAGCGTCCACAGCGGGGGTTCCTACGAGCAGTACTTC
>.|TRBV11-2|TRBJ2-7|.
CASSKSSVEQYF
TGTGCCAGCAGCAAAAGTTCGGTCGAGCAGTACTTC
>.|TRBV7-9|TRBJ1-2|.
CASSLATTGGYGYTF
TGTGCCAGCAGCTTAGCGACCACGGGGGGCTATGGCTACACCTTC
>.|TRBV7-2|TRBJ1-3|.
CASSPVGNTIYF
TGTGCCAGCAGCCCCGTAGGAAACACCATATATTTT
>.|TRBV7-8|TRBJ1-5|once
CASSSIAAGNSNQPQHF
TGTGCCAGCAGCTCAATAGCGGCAGGAAATAGCAATCAGCCCCAGCATTTT
>TRBD1|TRBV6-6|TRBJ1-2|.
CASSSDRSNYGYTF
TGTGCCAGCAGTTCGGACAGGTCTAACTATGGCTACACCTTC
>TRBD1|TRBV7-2|TRBJ1-2|.
CASSGGQGLHYGYTF
TGTGCCAGCAGCGGTGGACAGGGTTTACACTATGGCTACACCTTC
>TRBD1|TRBV4-1|TRBJ2-3|once
CASSTGQGDTDTQYF
TGCGCCAGCAGCACCGGACAGGGCGACACAGATACGCAGTATTTT
>.|TRBV29-1|TRBJ2-1|.
CSVEEVVGTEGFF
TGCAGCGTTGAAGAGGTCGTCGGCACCGAGGGGTTCTTC
>.|TRBV7-8|TRBJ2-7|.
CASSLDPQGHEQYF
TGTGCCAGCAGCTTAGACCCACAGGGCCACGAGCAGTACTTC
>.|TRBV7-2|TRBJ1-1|.
CASSLGRLKSEAFF
TGTGCCAGCAGCTTAGGCAGGTTGAAGTCTGAAGCTTTCTTT
>.|TRBV29-1|TRBJ1-1|.
CSVAAAGVTEAFF
TGCAGCGTTGCGGCCGCCGGGGTCACTGAAGCTTTCTTT
>.|TRBV9|TRBJ1-1|.
CASSVVEAEGAFF
TGTGCCAGCAGCGTAGTGGAGGCAGAAGGAGCTTTCTTT